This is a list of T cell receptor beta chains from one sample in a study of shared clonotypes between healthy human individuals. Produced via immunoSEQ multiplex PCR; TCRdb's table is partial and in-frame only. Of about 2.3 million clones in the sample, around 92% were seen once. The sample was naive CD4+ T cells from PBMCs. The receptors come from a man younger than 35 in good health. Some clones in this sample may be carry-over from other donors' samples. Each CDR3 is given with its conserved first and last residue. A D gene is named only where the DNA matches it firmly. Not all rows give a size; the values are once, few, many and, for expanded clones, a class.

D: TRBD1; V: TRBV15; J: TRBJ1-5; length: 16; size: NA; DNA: TGTGCCACCGGAAAAGCCAAGACAGGGTACAATCAGCCCCAGCATTTT; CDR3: CATGKAKTGYNQPQHF
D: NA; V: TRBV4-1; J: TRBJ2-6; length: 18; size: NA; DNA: TGCGCCAGCAGCCCTCAGGGGCCCACCCCCCCTGGGGCCAACGTCCTGACTTTC; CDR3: CASSPQGPTPPGANVLTF
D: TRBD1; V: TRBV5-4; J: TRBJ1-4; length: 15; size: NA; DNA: TGTGCCAGCAACCTAGGGGGACAGCGGAATGAAAAACTGTTTTTT; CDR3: CASNLGGQRNEKLFF
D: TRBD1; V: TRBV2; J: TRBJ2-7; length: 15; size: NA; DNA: TGTGCCAGCATACTTGAACAGGGGGCGCGGTACGAGCAGTACTTC; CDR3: CASILEQGARYEQYF
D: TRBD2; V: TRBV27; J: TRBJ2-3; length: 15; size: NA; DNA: TGTGCCAGCAGTTTACTAGCGGGAGTTAAAGATACGCAGTATTTT; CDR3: CASSLLAGVKDTQYF
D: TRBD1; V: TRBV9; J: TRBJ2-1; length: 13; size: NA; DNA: TGTGCCAGCAGCCCCCGGACAGGCAATGAGCAGTTCTTC; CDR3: CASSPRTGNEQFF
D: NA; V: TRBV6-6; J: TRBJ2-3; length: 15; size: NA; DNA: TGTGCCAGCAGTTACGTGGGGGTGTTGGGAGATACGCAGTATTTT; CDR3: CASSYVGVLGDTQYF
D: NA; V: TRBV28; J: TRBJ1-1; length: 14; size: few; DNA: TGTGCCAGCAGTCCCCGGCCGGGGTGGACTGAAGCTTTCTTT; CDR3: CASSPRPGWTEAFF
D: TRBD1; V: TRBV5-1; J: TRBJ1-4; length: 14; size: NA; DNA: TGCGCCAGCAGTCGGGCAGGGGGAGGAGAAAAACTGTTTTTT; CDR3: CASSRAGGGEKLFF
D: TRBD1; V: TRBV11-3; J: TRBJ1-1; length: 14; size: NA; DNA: TGTGCCAGCAGTCAAACTGGGGACAGCACTGAAGCTTTCTTT; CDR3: CASSQTGDSTEAFF
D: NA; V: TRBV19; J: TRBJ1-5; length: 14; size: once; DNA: TGTGCCAGTAGTACCCCGGACGGATATCAGCCCCAGCATTTT; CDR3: CASSTPDGYQPQHF
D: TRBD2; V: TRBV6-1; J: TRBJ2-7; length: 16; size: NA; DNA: TGTGCCAGCAGCGAAAGGGAGATAGCGGGAGACCACGAGCAGTACTTC; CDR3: CASSEREIAGDHEQYF
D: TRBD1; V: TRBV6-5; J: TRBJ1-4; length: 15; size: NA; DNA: TGTGCCAGCAGTTACAGAGGGGGCGGAAATGAAAAACTGTTTTTT; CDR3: CASSYRGGGNEKLFF
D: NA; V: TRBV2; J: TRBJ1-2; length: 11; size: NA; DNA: TGTGCCAGCTGGGGGGGCTATGGCTACACCTTC; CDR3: CASWGGYGYTF
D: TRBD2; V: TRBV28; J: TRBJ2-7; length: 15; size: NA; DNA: TGTGCCAGCAGTGTCCCTAGCGGGAGTTTGCACGAGCAGTACTTC; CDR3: CASSVPSGSLHEQYF
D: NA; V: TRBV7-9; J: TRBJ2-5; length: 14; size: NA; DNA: TGTGCCAGCAGCGATGGGGTTGCTGGGGGGACCCAGTACTTC; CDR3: CASSDGVAGGTQYF
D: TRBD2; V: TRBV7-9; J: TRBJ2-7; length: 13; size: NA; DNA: TGTGCCAGCAGCTTAGGGGCGGGGGACGAGCAGTACTTC; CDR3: CASSLGAGDEQYF
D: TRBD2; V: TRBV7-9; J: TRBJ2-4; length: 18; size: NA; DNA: TGTGCCAGCAGCTTCCCGGGACTAGCGGGAACAAAGGGGGACATTCAGTACTTC; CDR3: CASSFPGLAGTKGDIQYF
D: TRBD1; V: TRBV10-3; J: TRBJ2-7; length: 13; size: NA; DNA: TGTGCCATCAGTGACCTTCCACAGGGGGTTCAGTACTTC; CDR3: CAISDLPQGVQYF
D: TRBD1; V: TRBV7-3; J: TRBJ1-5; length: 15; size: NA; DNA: TGTGCCAGCAGTTCCGGGACAGTAATAGATCAGCCCCAGCATTTT; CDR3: CASSSGTVIDQPQHF
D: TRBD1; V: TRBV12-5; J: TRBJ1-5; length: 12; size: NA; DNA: TGTGCCAGTGGGACAGCCAATCAGCCCCAGCATTTT; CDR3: CASGTANQPQHF
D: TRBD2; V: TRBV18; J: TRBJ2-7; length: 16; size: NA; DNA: TGTGCCAGCTCACCAGGACTAGCGGGACTCTCCTACGAGCAGTACTTC; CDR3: CASSPGLAGLSYEQYF
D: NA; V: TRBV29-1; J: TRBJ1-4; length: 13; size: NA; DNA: TGCAGCGTTGGATGGAGGACTAATGAAAAACTGTTTTTT; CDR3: CSVGWRTNEKLFF
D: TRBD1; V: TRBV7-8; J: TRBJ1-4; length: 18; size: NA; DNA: TGTGCCAGCAGCTTAGCGGGCAGGGGGTTGGTAACTAATGAAAAACTGTTTTTT; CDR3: CASSLAGRGLVTNEKLFF
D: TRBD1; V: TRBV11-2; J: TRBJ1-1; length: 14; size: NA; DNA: TGTGCCAGCAGCTTGGACAGGGCGAACACTGAAGCTTTCTTT; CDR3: CASSLDRANTEAFF
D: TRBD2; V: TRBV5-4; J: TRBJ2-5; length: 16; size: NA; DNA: TGTGCCAGCAGCTTGCCGCGGGGGGGCCTTAAAGAGACCCAGTACTTC; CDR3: CASSLPRGGLKETQYF
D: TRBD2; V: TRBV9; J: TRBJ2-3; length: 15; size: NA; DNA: TGTGCCAGCAGCGTAGGAGCGGGAGGGGGAGATACGCAGTATTTT; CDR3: CASSVGAGGGDTQYF
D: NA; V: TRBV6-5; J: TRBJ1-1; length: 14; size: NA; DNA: TGTGCCAGCAGTTCCGGGGGCGATAACACTGAAGCTTTCTTT; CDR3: CASSSGGDNTEAFF
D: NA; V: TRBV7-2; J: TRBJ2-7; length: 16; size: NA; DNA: TGTGCCAGCAGCTTAGTTGCGGGACAGTACCAATACGAGCAGTACTTC; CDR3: CASSLVAGQYQYEQYF
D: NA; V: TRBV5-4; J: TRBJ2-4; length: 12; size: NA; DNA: TGTGCCAGCAGCCAAGACAGGAACATTCAGTACTTC; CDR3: CASSQDRNIQYF
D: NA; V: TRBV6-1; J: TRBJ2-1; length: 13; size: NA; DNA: TGTGCCAGCAGACCGGGAGCCTACAATGAGCAGTTCTTC; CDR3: CASRPGAYNEQFF
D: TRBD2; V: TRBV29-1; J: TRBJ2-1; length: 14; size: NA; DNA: TGCAGCGCTAGACTAGCGGGAGCCTACAATGAGCAGTTCTTC; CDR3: CSARLAGAYNEQFF
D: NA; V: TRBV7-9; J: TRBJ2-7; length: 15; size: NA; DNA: TGTGCCAGCAGCTTAAGTCCGTGGGGGGCTGACGAGCAGTACTTC; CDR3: CASSLSPWGADEQYF
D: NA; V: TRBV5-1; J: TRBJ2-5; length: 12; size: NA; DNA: TGCGCCAGCAGCCAACCTCAGGAGACCCAGTACTTC; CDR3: CASSQPQETQYF
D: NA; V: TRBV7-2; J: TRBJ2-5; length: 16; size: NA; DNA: TGTGCCAGCAGCTCTAGACGGCTACAGGGAGCAGAGACCCAGTACTTC; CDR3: CASSSRRLQGAETQYF
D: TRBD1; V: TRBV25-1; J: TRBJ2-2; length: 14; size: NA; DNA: TGTGCCAGCAGAGGGACAGGGGCTGTCGGGGAGCTGTTTTTT; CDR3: CASRGTGAVGELFF
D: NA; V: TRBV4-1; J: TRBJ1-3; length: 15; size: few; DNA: TGCGCCAGCAGCCAATATGGGGGCTCTGGAAACACCATATATTTT; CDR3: CASSQYGGSGNTIYF
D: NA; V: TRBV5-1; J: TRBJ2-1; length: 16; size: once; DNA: TGCGCCAGCAGCCCCCCCCGGGGGACCGGTATGAATGAGCAGTTCTTC; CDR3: CASSPPRGTGMNEQFF
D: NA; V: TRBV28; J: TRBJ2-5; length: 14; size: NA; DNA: TGTGCCAGCCACACACAGGGAAAAGGAGAGACCCAGTACTTC; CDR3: CASHTQGKGETQYF
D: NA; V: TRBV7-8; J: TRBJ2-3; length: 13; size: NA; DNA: TGTGCCAGCACATCGGGTTTCACAGATACGCAGTATTTT; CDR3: CASTSGFTDTQYF
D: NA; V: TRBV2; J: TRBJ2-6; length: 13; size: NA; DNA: TGTGCCAGCACCGGGACCGGGGCCAACGTCCTGACTTTC; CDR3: CASTGTGANVLTF